This T cell receptor beta chain comes out of a study of vaccination and CD4 T cells after COVID-19. About the study: Six male and four female convalescents took part, two of them Hispanic. The cells were exposed to overlapping spike peptides originating from SARS-CoV-2, HCoV-NL63, HCoV-OC43 and HCoV-229E for stimulation. Controls used CEFX viral epitopes (positive), HIV-1 Nef peptides (negative), or no peptide.

Sequenced with the Oncomine TCR Beta short-read assay was DNA taken from cultured CD4+ T cells. Investigators obtained genomic DNA by extraction from cultured CD4+ T cells. TCRdb re-analysed the PCR reads in MiXCR, keeping a single row per CDR3 protein. The sample records about 20,000 distinct CDR3 sequences, around 38% being singletons. This clonotype was counted a single time. Its antigen is still unknown. Sample treatment: approximately 9-day PBMC culture with coronavirus spike peptide pools or control peptides (ViraFEST assay). The V segment lost 6 bases and the J segment 1 base; nucleotides outside the gene matches: 14. The CDR3 consists of 17 residues.

The gene calls are TRBV12-3 or TRBV12-4 and TRBJ1-1, with 7 positions matching TRBD1. The sequencing used CD4+ T cells from blood, cultured in vitro, collected before SARS-CoV-2 vaccination. The source is a human donor who received a COVID-19 vaccine. The CDR3 nucleotides are TGTGCCAGCAGAAACAGGGGATCAACCTCTGGGAACACTGAAGCTTTCTTT. Translation gives CASRNRGSTSGNTEAFF.